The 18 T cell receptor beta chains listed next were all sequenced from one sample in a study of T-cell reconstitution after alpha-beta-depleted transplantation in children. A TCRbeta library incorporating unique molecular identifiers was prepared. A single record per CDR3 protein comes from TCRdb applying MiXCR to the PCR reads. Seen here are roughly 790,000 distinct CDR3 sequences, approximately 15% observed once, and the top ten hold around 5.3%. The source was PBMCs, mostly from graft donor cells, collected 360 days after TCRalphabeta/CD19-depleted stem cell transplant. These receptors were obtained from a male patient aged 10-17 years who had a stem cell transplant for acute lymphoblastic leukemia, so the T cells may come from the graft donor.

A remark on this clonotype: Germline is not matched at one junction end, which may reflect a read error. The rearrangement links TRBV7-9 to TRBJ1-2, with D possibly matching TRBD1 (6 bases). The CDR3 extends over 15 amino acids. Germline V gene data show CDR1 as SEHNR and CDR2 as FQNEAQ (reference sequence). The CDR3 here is CASILDGLRTVGYTF. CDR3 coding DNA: TGTGCCAGCATCTTAGATGGTTTGCGGACAGTCGGCTACACCTTC. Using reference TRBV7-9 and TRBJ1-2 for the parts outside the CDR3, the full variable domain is DTGVSQNPRHKITKRGQNVTFRCDPISEHNRLYWYRQTLGQGPEFLTYFQNEAQLEKSRLLSDRFSAERPKGSFSTLEIQRTEQGDSAMYLCASILDGLRTVGYTFGSGTRLTVV.

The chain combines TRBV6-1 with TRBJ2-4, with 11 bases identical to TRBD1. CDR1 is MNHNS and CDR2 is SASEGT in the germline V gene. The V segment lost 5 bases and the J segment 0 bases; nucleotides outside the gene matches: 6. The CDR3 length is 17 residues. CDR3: CASSPGTGGRAKNIQYF. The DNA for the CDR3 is TGTGCCAGCAGTCCCGGGACAGGGGGGAGAGCCAAAAACATTCAGTACTTC.

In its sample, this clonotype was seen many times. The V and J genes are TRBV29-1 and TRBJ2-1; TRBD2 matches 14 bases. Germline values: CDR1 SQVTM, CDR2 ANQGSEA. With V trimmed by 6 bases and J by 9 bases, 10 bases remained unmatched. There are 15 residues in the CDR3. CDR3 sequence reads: CSVRRTSGRTGEQFF. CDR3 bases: TGCAGCGTCCGCCGGACTAGCGGGAGGACGGGTGAGCAGTTCTTC.

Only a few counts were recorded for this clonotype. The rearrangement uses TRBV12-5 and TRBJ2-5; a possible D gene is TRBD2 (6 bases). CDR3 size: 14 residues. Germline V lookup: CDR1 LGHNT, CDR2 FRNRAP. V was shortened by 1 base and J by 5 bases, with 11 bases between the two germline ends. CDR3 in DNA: TGTGCTAGTGGTTTGGCTACCGGAGGGGAGACCCAGTACTTC. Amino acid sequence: CASGLATGGETQYF.

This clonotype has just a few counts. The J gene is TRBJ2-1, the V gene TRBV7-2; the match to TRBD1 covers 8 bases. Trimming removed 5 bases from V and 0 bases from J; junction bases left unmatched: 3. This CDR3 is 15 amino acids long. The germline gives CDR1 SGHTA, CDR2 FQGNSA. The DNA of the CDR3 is TGTGCCAGCAGCCGACAGGGGCTCTCCTACAATGAGCAGTTCTTC. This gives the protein CASSRQGLSYNEQFF.

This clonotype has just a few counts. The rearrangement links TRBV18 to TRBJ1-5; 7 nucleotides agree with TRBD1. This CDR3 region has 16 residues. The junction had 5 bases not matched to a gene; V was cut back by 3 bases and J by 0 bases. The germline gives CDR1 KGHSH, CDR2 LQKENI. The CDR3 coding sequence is TGTGCCAGCTCACCTGGGACAGATTATAGCAATCAGCCCCAGCATTTT. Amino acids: CASSPGTDYSNQPQHF. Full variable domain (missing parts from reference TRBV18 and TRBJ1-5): NAGVMQNPRHLVRRRGQEARLRCSPMKGHSHVYWYRQLPEEGLKFMVYLQKENIIDESGMPKERFSAEFPKEGPSILRIQQVVRGDSAAYFCASSPGTDYSNQPQHFGDGTRLSIL.

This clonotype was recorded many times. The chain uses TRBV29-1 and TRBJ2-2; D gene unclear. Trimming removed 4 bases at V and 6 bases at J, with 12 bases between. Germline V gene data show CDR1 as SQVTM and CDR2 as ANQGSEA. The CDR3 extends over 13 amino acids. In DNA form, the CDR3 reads TGCAGCGTTGGATCCCTCTATGCCGGGGAGCTGTTTTTT. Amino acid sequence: CSVGSLYAGELFF.

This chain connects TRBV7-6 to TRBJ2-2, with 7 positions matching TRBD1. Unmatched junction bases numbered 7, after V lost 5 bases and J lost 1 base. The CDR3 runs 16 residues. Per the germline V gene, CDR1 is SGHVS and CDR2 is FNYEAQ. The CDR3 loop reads CASSVHRGRNTGELFF. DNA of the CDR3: TGTGCCAGCAGCGTTCACAGGGGTAGGAACACCGGGGAGCTGTTTTTT.

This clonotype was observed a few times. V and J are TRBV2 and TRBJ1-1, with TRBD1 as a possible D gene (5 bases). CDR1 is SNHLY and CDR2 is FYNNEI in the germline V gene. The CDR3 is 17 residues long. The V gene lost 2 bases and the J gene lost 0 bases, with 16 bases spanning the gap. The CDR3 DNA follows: TGTGCCAGCAGTGAATATCTGTATCGGGGGGTGAACACTGAAGCTTTCTTT. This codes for CASSEYLYRGVNTEAFF.

The CDR3 here is CASSQLAGTGISYEQYF. The CDR3 coding sequence is TGCGCCAGCAGCCAACTTGCCGGGACAGGGATCTCCTACGAGCAGTACTTC. The chain links TRBV4-1 to TRBJ2-7; 9 nucleotides match TRBD1. V lost 2 bases to trimming and J lost 0 bases; unmatched junction nucleotides: 8. This CDR3 region has 17 residues. CDR1 MGHRA and CDR2 YSYEKL come from the germline V gene.

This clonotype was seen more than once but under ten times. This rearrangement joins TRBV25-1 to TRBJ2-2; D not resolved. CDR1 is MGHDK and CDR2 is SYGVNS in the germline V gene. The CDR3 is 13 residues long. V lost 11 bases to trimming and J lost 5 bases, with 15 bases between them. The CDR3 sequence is CAGSGPLTGELFF. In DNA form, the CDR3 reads TGTGCCGGCTCCGGGCCCCTAACCGGGGAGCTGTTTTTT.

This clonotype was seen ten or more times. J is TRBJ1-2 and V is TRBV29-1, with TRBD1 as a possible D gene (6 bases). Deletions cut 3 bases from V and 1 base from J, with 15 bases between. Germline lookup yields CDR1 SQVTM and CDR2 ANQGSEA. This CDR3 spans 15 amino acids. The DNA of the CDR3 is TGCAGCGTTGATTCCCCGGAGGGGGGTAACTATGGCTACACCTTC. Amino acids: CSVDSPEGGNYGYTF.

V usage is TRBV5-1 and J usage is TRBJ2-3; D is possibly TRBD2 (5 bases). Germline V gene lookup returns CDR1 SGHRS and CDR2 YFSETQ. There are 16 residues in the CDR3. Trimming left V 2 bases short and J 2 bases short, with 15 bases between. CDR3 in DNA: TGCGCCAGCAGCTTACCGGGGAGCCGGGTCACAGATACGCAGTATTTT. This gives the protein CASSLPGSRVTDTQYF.

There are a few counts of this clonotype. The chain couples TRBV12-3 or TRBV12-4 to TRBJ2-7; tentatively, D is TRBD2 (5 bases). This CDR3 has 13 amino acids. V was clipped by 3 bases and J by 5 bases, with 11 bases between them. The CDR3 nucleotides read TGTGCCAGCAGTTTTTTGCGGGTCAACGAGCAGTACTTC. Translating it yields CASSFLRVNEQYF.

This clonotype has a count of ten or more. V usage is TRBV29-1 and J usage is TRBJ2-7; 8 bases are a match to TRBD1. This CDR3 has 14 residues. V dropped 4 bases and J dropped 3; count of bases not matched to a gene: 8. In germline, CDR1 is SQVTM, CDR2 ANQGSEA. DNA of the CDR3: TGCAGCGTTGTTTTTTCGACAGGGGACTACGAGCAGTACTTC. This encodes CSVVFSTGDYEQYF.

The CDR3 bases are TGTGCCAGCAGTCCACTCCGGACGAACCCAGATACGCAGTATTTT. Its protein is CASSPLRTNPDTQYF. The genes are TRBV7-9 and TRBJ2-3; D remains unclear. Looked up from germline, CDR1 is SEHNR and CDR2 is FQNEAQ (reference sequence). The CDR3 sequence is 15 residues long. V lost 6 bases and J 4 bases, leaving 17 bases between the germline ends.

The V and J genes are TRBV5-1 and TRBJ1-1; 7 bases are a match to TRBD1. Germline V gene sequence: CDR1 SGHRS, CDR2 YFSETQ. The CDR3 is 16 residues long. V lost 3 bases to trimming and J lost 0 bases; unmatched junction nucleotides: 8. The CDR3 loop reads CASSSLGTAMNTEAFF. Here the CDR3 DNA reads TGCGCCAGCAGCTCCCTAGGGACAGCAATGAACACTGAAGCTTTCTTT.

The CDR3 loop is CASGRDRGYMNTEAFF. DNA of the CDR3: TGTGCCAGCGGGAGGGACAGGGGATATATGAACACTGAAGCTTTCTTT. V and J are TRBV11-2 and TRBJ1-1; the match to TRBD1 covers 10 bases. The germline gives CDR1 SGHAT, CDR2 FQNNGV. The CDR3 has 16 residues. V was clipped by 8 bases and J by 0 bases; unmatched bases: 9.